This TCR beta chain was sequenced in a study of T cells in Graves' hyperthyroidism and ophthalmopathy. Regarding the study as a whole: Most thyroid clonotypes expanded above 0.001 appeared in blood too. Before onset, ophthalmopathy was predicted by the model a median around 6 months earlier.

Authors of the study amplified TCR beta CDR3 regions from RNA transcripts. An initial round of RT-PCR targeting the TCR CDR3 relied on the HTBI primer set. MiXCR, applied by TCRdb to the multiplex PCR reads, yields one record per CDR3 protein. The sample has about 180,000 distinct CDR3 sequences; around 15% are singletons. With a duration under 2 months, the hyperthyroidism was newly diagnosed in patients aged 18 to 65. Exclusion of patients followed from uncontrolled infection, other autoimmune disease, pregnancy or lactation. Germline values: CDR1 SGHRS, CDR2 YFSETQ. The J segment lost 4 bases and the V segment lost 4 bases, leaving 10 bases of the junction unmatched. There are 15 residues in the CDR3. This clonotype was seen ten or more times. What it recognizes is unknown.

The sequence was obtained from a woman aged 45-65 years with Graves' hyperthyroidism. Sequences were obtained from blood. V is TRBV5-1 and J is TRBJ1-2; 7 nucleotides agree with TRBD1. The CDR3 loop is CASSPQGDSLYGYTF. CDR3 sequence (DNA): TGCGCCAGCAGCCCCCAGGGGGACAGCCTCTATGGCTACACCTTC. Variable domain in full (rest from reference TRBV5-1 and TRBJ1-2): KAGVTQTPRYLIKTRGQQVTLSCSPISGHRSVSWYQQTPGQGLQFLFEYFSETQRNKGNFPGRFSGRQFSNSRSEMNVSTLELGDSALYLCASSPQGDSLYGYTFGSGTRLTVV.